The sequence of this T cell receptor (beta chain) was determined in a study of T cells in Graves' hyperthyroidism and ophthalmopathy. RNA transcripts gave rise to amplified TCR beta CDR3 regions. When the TCR CDR3 underwent first-round RT-PCR, the HTBI primer set was used. TCRdb recomputed calls from the multiplex PCR reads with MiXCR, one row per CDR3 protein. The top ten hold nearly 8.5% of the sample, which has approximately 590,000 distinct CDR3 sequences, 40% to 55% seen once. Notes on the study in general: Onset of ophthalmopathy came a median roughly 6.4 months after the model predicted it.

Comments on this clonotype: Its antigen is unidentified.

CDR1 is SQVTM, CDR2 ANQGSEA, per germline. CDR3 length: 13 residues. V was pared by 6 bases and J by 5 bases, with 8 bases of the junction left unmatched. The source material was peripheral blood or thyroid tissue (not recorded which). The chain links TRBV29-1 to TRBJ1-1; 8 bases are shared with TRBD1. This TCR derives from a woman between 18 and 29 years old with Graves' hyperthyroidism. The CDR3 nucleotides read TGCAGCGTGCGACAGGGGAAGGAGACTGAAGCTTTCTTT. Its translation: CSVRQGKETEAFF.